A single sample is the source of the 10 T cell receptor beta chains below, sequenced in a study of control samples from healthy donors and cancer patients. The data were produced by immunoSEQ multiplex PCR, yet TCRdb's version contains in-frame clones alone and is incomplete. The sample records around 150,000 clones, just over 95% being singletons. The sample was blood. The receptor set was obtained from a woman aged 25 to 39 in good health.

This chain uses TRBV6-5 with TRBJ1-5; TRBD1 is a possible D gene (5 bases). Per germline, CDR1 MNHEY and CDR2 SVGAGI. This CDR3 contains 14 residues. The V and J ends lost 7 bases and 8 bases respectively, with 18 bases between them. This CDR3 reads CASTPPGTVKPQHF. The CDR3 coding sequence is TGTGCCAGCACACCCCCCGGGACGGTCAAGCCCCAGCATTTT.

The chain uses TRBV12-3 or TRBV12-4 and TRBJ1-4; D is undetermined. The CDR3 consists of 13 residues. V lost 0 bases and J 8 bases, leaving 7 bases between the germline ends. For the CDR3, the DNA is TGTGCCAGCAGTTTAGCAGGAAAAGAAAAACTGTTTTTT. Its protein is CASSLAGKEKLFF.

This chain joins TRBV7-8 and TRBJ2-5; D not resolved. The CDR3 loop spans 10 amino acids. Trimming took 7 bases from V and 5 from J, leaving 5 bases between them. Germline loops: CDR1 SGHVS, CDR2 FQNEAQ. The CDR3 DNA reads TGTGCCAGCATGCGGGAGACCCAGTACTTC. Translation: CASMRETQYF. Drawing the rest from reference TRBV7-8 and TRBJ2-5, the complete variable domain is GAGVSQSPRYKVAKRGQDVALRCDPISGHVSLFWYQQALGQGPEFLTYFQNEAQLDKSGLPSDRFFAERPEGSVSTLKIQRTQQEDSAVYLCASMRETQYFGPGTRLLVL.

The CDR3 nucleotides read TGTGCCAGCAGTGAAGTTTTAGCGGGGGGGATCAATGAGCAGTTCTTC. This gives the protein CASSEVLAGGINEQFF. The chain links TRBV2 to TRBJ2-1, with 11 bases matching TRBD2. Germline trimming cut 1 base from V and 6 bases from J; bases unmatched to any gene: 5. This CDR3 has 16 amino acids. Per the germline V gene, CDR1 is SNHLY and CDR2 is FYNNEI.

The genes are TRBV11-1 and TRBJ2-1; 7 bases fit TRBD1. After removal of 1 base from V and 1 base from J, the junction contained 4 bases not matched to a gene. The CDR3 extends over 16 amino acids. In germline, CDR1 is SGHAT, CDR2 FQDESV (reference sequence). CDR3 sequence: CASSLGQGVSYNEQFF. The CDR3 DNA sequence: TGTGCCAGCAGCTTAGGACAGGGTGTGTCCTACAATGAGCAGTTCTTC.

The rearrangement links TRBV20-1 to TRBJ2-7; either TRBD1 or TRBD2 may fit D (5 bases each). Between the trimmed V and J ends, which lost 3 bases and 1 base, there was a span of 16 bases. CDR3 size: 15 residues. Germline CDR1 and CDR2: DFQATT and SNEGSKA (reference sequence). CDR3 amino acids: CSASSKIEGSYEQYF. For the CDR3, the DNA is TGCAGTGCTAGTTCCAAGATTGAGGGGTCCTACGAGCAGTACTTC.

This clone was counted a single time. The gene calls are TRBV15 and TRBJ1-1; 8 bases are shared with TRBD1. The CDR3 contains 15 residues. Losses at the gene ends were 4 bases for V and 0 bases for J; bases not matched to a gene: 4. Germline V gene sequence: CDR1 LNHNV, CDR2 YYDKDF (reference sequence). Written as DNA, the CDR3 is TGTGCCACCAGCACCGGGACAGGATTGAACACTGAAGCTTTCTTT. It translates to CATSTGTGLNTEAFF.

CDR3 residues: CATSRDSIGGGNNEQFF. Here the CDR3 DNA reads TGTGCCACCAGCAGAGATTCCATCGGGGGGGGCAACAATGAGCAGTTCTTC. The V and J genes are TRBV15 and TRBJ2-1; 8 bases align to TRBD2. CDR1 is LNHNV and CDR2 is YYDKDF in the germline V gene (reference sequence). With V trimmed by 0 bases and J by 5 bases, 9 bases remained unmatched. There are 17 residues in the CDR3.

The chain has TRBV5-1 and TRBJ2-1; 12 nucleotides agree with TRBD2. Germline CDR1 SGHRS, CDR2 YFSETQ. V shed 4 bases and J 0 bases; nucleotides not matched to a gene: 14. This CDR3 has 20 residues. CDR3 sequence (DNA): TGCGCCAGCAGCCCCTTCGGGCTAGCGGGGGGGGTCAGCTCCTACAATGAGCAGTTCTTC. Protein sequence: CASSPFGLAGGVSSYNEQFF.

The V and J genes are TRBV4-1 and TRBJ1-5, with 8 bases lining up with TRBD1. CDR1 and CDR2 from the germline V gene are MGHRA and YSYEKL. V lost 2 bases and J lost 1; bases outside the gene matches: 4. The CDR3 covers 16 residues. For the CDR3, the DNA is TGCGCCAGCAGCCAAAGGACAGGGCTGAGCAATCAGCCCCAGCATTTT. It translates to CASSQRTGLSNQPQHF.